This TCR beta chain was sequenced in a study of cytomegalovirus exposure and HLA in healthy donors. Study in general: An early data release held around 80 million unique TCRs from HLA-typed donors.

As to this clone: The antigen remains unidentified.

V lost 1 base to trimming and J lost 0 bases, with 14 bases between them. The length of the CDR3 is 16 residues. Germline V lookup: CDR1 SGHDT, CDR2 YYEEEE. Vbeta (60) and Jbeta (13) primers were used in the PCR. The method was immunoSEQ multiplex PCR; TCRdb's version includes in-frame clones alone and lacks a portion of them. Of around 200,000 clones in the sample, almost 80% were seen once. Whole-study results and caveats: Trimming of TCR beta V- and J-genes showed a link, identified in a later analysis, to a missense DCLRE1C variant.

The sequence derives from a man aged 18 to 30 in good health and CMV-seronegative. The sample comprised PBMCs. The chain uses TRBV5-6 and TRBJ2-7; perhaps TRBD2 as D (6 bases). The CDR3 DNA reads TGTGCCAGCAGCTTGAGTTGGGACGGGAGCTCCTACGAGCAGTACTTC. It encodes CASSLSWDGSSYEQYF.